The sequence of this TCR beta chain was determined in a study of PD-1 blockade in classical Hodgkin lymphoma (dated by TCRdb to about 2020). At the level of the whole study: Nivolumab dosing was 3 mg/kg intravenously every 2 weeks, continuing until either disease progression or unacceptable toxicity. To define a peripheral blood immune signature of response to PD-1 blockade in classical Hodgkin lymphoma, the study combined TCR beta sequencing with CyTOF. Overall study results and their limits: Patients starting nivolumab less than 1 year after ASCT had lower diversity and were excluded from later analyses to avoid confounding by immune reconstitution. Baseline TCR diversity was reported to be lower in newly diagnosed patients than in healthy donors and to be lower still in relapsed/refractory patients. CD4+ but not CD8+ TCR diversity rose significantly by C4D1 (p=0.0027 vs p=0.16), most apparent in complete responders (p=0.02). Baseline diversity similar to that of newly diagnosed patients was observed in trial patients achieving complete response, whereas significantly lower diversity was observed in partial responders and progressors. The study was restricted to a single clinical trial cohort, and the causes of repertoire differences, possibly disease activity or prior therapy, were left undefined.

A word on this clone: What this receptor recognizes is not known. No clone much larger than this one lies a single base away; base qualities are absent.

The Qiagen DNeasy kit was used to extract genomic DNA from unsorted PBMCs and from the negatively selected CD4+ and CD8+ fractions. Amplification of TCR beta CDR3 regions was done by immunoSEQ multiplex PCR with primers that anneal to V and J segments. Amplification bias was minimized using a synthetic immune receptor repertoire, and residual bias was removed computationally after sequencing. As for the original processing: Custom Python scripts were used to quantify repertoire diversity as the Shannon entropy index. Unsorted, CD4+ and CD8+ repertoires were examined separately, except in combined analyses, for which CD4+ and CD8+ sequences were merged in silico. A clone counted as expanded when the clone's frequency after treatment rose at least 2-fold relative to C1D1, and clones undetected at baseline were given a pseudocount of 0.5. Clones with 0 or 1 copy at C1D1 were classified as singleton clones, and clones with 2 or more copies were classified as non-singleton clones. Clones expanded in unsorted samples were annotated as CD4+, CD8+ or unknown by matching protein sequences in sorted samples from the same patient. Wilcoxon tests on paired samples were used to test changes in diversity from C1D1 to C4D1. TCRdb retrieved this table from immuneACCESS and kept in-frame rearrangements only. Not all clones are present; in checked studies, unresolved V genes account for under half, and no reason is known for the remainder. V, J and clone size reflect that table, while D and trimming were determined from the DNA. The sample yields about 7,000 clones; approximately 80% were counted once. 35% to 45% of the sample rests with the top ten.

In the paper's terms, the time point label means: cycle 4 day 1 (C4D1), after six to seven weeks of nivolumab. Every trial patient had relapsed after autologous stem cell transplantation, and cohorts A, B and C differed in prior brentuximab vedotin exposure. The trial cohort was composed of some 57 patients with relapsed/refractory classical Hodgkin lymphoma, for whom complete response, partial response or progressive disease was recorded as best overall response. Single-agent nivolumab was administered to trial patients in the multi-cohort phase II CheckMate 205 trial. An independent review committee assessed best overall response by applying the 2007 International Working Group response criteria. Trial PBMCs were collected immediately before nivolumab initiation (C1D1) and during therapy at cycle 2 day 1 and cycle 4 day 1. Peripheral blood was collected in 8 mL Vacutainer Cell Preparation Tubes, from which PBMCs were isolated by centrifugation and then cryopreserved.

There are 16 amino acids in the CDR3, from cysteine to phenylalanine inclusive. The retained sequence is limited to the CDR3, 48 bases, with the frame set at the first base. V and J are trimmed by 1 base and 5 bases, and the gene matches miss 7 bases of the junction. From a lookup of the germline V gene, CDR1 and CDR2 are LGHNT and FRNRAP. This clonotype was obtained from a human donor with classical Hodgkin lymphoma. The sequence is built from TRBV12-5 and TRBJ2-5, and 10 junctional nucleotides match TRBD2. The sequenced sample was peripheral blood mononuclear cells (PBMCs), obtained before the fourth cycle of nivolumab. The DNA sequence reads TGTGCTAGTGGTTTGGGACTAGCGGGTTACGGGGAGACCCAGTACTTC. It codes for CASGLGLAGYGETQYF.